These T cell receptor beta chains were read from a single sample in a study of CD8+ T cells in alopecia areata. Sequenced by immunoSEQ multiplex PCR; TCRdb stores in-frame clones only, minus some. The top ten clones hold approximately 1% of a sample with fewer than 250,000 clones, roughly 60% of them seen once. This sample comprised CD4+ T cells sorted from blood, obtained at week 24, from a patient treated with tofacitinib. These receptors all come from a human donor with alopecia areata. Both conserved end residues are part of each CDR3. D genes are given only for firm matches. Size is omitted from some rows. Given values are once, few, many or a class for expanded clones.

size,J,D,V,CDR3,DNA
NA,TRBJ2-1,TRBD2,TRBV27,CASRLGGGYYNEQFF,TGTGCCAGCAGATTGGGCGGGGGGTACTACAATGAGCAGTTCTTC
NA,TRBJ2-3,TRBD2,TRBV5-6,CASSDGLRTAGSTDTQYF,TGTGCCAGCAGCGATGGCCTTCGTACAGCGGGGAGCACAGATACGCAGTATTTT
once,TRBJ1-1,NA,TRBV15,CATSGWGGPAFF,TGTGCCACCAGCGGCTGGGGCGGGCCCGCTTTCTTT
NA,TRBJ1-2,TRBD1,TRBV7-2,CASSGDSYGYTF,TGTGCCAGCAGCGGGGACAGCTATGGCTACACCTTC
few,TRBJ1-2,NA,TRBV7-2,CASSSLSLYGYTF,TGTGCCAGCAGCTCTTTATCCCTCTATGGCTACACCTTC
NA,TRBJ2-3,NA,TRBV10-3,CAIGSGLTDTQYF,TGTGCCATCGGGTCAGGCCTCACAGATACGCAGTATTTT
few,TRBJ2-1,NA,TRBV5-1,CASRITPTGNEQFF,TGCGCCAGCAGGATTACCCCGACTGGGAATGAGCAGTTCTTC
NA,TRBJ1-1,NA,TRBV6-1,CASSEREGQEAFF,TGTGCCAGCAGTGAACGAGAAGGACAGGAAGCTTTCTTT
few,TRBJ1-3,NA,TRBV9,CASSVERGEGNTIYF,TGTGCCAGCAGCGTAGAAAGAGGGGAGGGAAACACCATATATTTT
NA,TRBJ2-3,TRBD2,TRBV27,CASSLAVDLDTQYF,TGTGCCAGCAGCCTAGCGGTCGATTTAGATACGCAGTATTTT
NA,TRBJ1-1,NA,TRBV30,CAWGRQSNTEAFF,TGTGCCTGGGGCAGACAGTCGAACACTGAAGCTTTCTTT
NA,TRBJ1-2,NA,TRBV30,CAWSVGPGLYGYTF,TGTGCCTGGAGTGTAGGTCCAGGCCTCTATGGCTACACCTTC
few,TRBJ2-5,NA,TRBV28,CASSSGGEKTQYF,TGTGCCAGCAGTTCGGGGGGCGAAAAGACCCAGTACTTC
NA,TRBJ1-6,NA,TRBV7-2,CASSPDPSVGYNSPLHF,TGTGCCAGCAGCCCAGACCCTTCTGTGGGCTATAATTCACCCCTCCACTTT
few,TRBJ1-5,NA,TRBV19,CASSGGRWDQPQHF,TGTGCCAGTAGTGGGGGACGTTGGGATCAGCCCCAGCATTTT
NA,TRBJ2-1,NA,TRBV9,CASSVAWSNEQFF,TGTGCCAGCAGCGTAGCGTGGAGCAATGAGCAGTTCTTC
once,TRBJ1-1,NA,TRBV29-1,CSVASRLNTEAFF,TGCAGCGTAGCGTCCAGACTGAACACTGAAGCTTTCTTT
few,TRBJ1-2,NA,TRBV20-1,CSASKGSYTF,TGCAGTGCTAGTAAGGGATCCTACACCTTC
few,TRBJ2-1,NA,TRBV10-3,CAIKSSGRGEQFF,TGTGCCATCAAGTCCTCGGGGCGCGGTGAGCAGTTCTTC
NA,TRBJ1-1,NA,TRBV11-3,CASSLRTKNTEAFF,TGTGCCAGCAGCTTACGGACGAAGAACACTGAAGCTTTCTTT
NA,TRBJ2-1,NA,TRBV27,CASSLSRGIGFNEQFF,TGTGCCAGCAGTTTATCTAGGGGTATTGGATTTAATGAGCAGTTCTTC
NA,TRBJ1-5,NA,TRBV29-1,CSVGPGLGQPQHF,TGCAGCGTTGGACCGGGGCTGGGGCAGCCCCAGCATTTT
NA,TRBJ2-2,NA,TRBV5-1,CASSLTRYAGELFF,TGCGCCAGCAGCTTGACCCGGTACGCCGGGGAGCTGTTTTTT